This T cell receptor beta chain stems from a study of breast tumors, draining lymph nodes, adjacent tissues. Breast cancer patients provided tissue from their axillary draining lymph nodes. The CDR3 spans 16 residues. V lost 6 bases, J lost 4 bases, and 8 bases stayed unmatched. Germline V lookup: CDR1 MNHEY, CDR2 SVGAGI. Using its own MiXCR run on the multiplex PCR reads, TCRdb lists one record per CDR3 protein. Here the sample spans approximately 210,000 distinct CDR3 sequences, 30% to 35% being singletons. The clonotype originates from a female donor with breast cancer. Some clones in this sample may be carry-over from other donors' samples. This chain joins TRBV6-5 and TRBJ2-5; TRBD2 agrees at 13 bases. Sequencing was done on a sample of axillary lymph node tissue. CDR3 in DNA: TGTGCCAGCAGCGCCCGGACTAGCGGGAGTGCAGAGACCCAGTACTTC. It specifies CASSARTSGSAETQYF.